Each of the 9 T cell receptor beta chains below was sequenced from the same sample in a study of cytomegalovirus exposure and HLA in healthy donors. Researchers ran the PCR with 60 Vbeta and 13 Jbeta primers. TCRdb's table, derived via immunoSEQ multiplex PCR, lists solely in-frame clones and lacks some. The top ten clones hold 1% to 1.5% of a sample with approximately 190,000 clones, over 80% of them seen once. The sample consisted of PBMCs. All receptors come from a man aged 25 to 45 in good health and CMV-seronegative.

The rearrangement joins TRBV19 to TRBJ2-1; D is uncertain. CDR3 length: 11 amino acids. Germline loops: CDR1 LNHDA, CDR2 SQIVND (reference sequence). V dropped 7 bases and J dropped 8 bases, with 9 bases sitting between them. The CDR3 DNA sequence: TGTGCCAGTACCTCCCCGGATGAGCAGTTCTTC. Encoded protein: CASTSPDEQFF.

The chain joins TRBV27 to TRBJ1-1; the D gene is possibly TRBD1 (6 bases). Germline CDR1 is MNHEY and CDR2 is SMNVEV (reference sequence). V gave up 5 bases and J gave up 9 bases, with 22 bases separating them. The CDR3 extends over 15 amino acids. In DNA form, the CDR3 reads TGTGCCAGCAGTCTCTCTCGGCCGGGGGGCTCCAAAGCTTTCTTT. It is translated as CASSLSRPGGSKAFF.

V is TRBV4-3 and J is TRBJ2-5, with 9 bases fitting TRBD1. This CDR3 spans 17 amino acids. Germline V gives CDR1 LGHNA, CDR2 YSLEER. With 3 bases clipped from V and 7 bases from J, the junction kept 15 bases outside the gene matches. The CDR3 is CASSQGRTGEVSGTQYF. The CDR3 DNA follows: TGCGCCAGCAGCCAGGGAAGGACAGGGGAGGTTTCGGGGACCCAGTACTTC.

V usage is TRBV10-3 and J usage is TRBJ1-3; the match to TRBD1 covers 10 bases. Germline CDR1 is ENHRY and CDR2 is SYGVKD. Losses at the gene ends were 6 bases for V and 7 bases for J; bases not matched to a gene: 6. The CDR3 sequence is 14 residues long. In DNA form, the CDR3 reads TGTGCCATCAGGGTAGACAGGGGGCTGAACACCATATATTTT. Encoded protein: CAIRVDRGLNTIYF.

The chain couples TRBV21-1 to TRBJ1-2; TRBD1, the D gene given by the table, was not confirmed from the DNA. TRBV21-1 represents a pseudogene. The CDR3 is 10 amino acids. CDR3 region: CASSRTGDTF. CDR3 nucleotide sequence: TGTGCCAGCAGCAGGACAGGCGACACCTTC.

The chain employs TRBV25-1 and TRBJ2-1; a weak D match, TRBD2 (6 bases). The CDR3 consists of 14 residues. V was pared by 4 bases and J by 9 bases, with 16 bases between. CDR1 and CDR2 (germline): MGHDK, SYGVNS. The CDR3 sequence: CASSAGLLTIEQFF. The CDR3 DNA reads as TGTGCCAGCAGTGCGGGACTTCTTACAATTGAGCAGTTCTTC.

The chain uses TRBV5-6 and TRBJ1-3, with 8 bases lining up with TRBD1. V gave up 3 bases and J gave up 0 bases; unmatched junction bases: 14. This CDR3 has 19 amino acids. Per the germline V gene, CDR1 is SGHDT and CDR2 is YYEEEE. CDR3 DNA: TGTGCCAGCAGCTCGAGATCTTGGACAGGGACAGTCTCTGGAAACACCATATATTTT. This sequence encodes CASSSRSWTGTVSGNTIYF. Combining the CDR3 with reference TRBV5-6 and TRBJ1-3 gives the whole variable domain DAGVTQSPTHLIKTRGQQVTLRCSPKSGHDTVSWYQQALGQGPQFIFQYYEEEERQRGNFPDRFSGHQFPNYSSELNVNALLLGDSALYLCASSSRSWTGTVSGNTIYFGEGSWLTVV.

This clone occurred a few times. The chain employs TRBV28 and TRBJ2-5; D might be TRBD2 (6 bases). V was trimmed by 6 bases and J by 2 bases, leaving 16 bases between them. Looked up from germline, CDR1 is MDHEN and CDR2 is SYDVKM. The CDR3 totals 15 residues. The CDR3 loop reads CASSPLGRQQETQYF. The CDR3 coding sequence is TGTGCCAGCAGCCCCCTCGGGAGACAGCAAGAGACCCAGTACTTC.

The chain joins TRBV28 to TRBJ1-5; 7 bases are a match to TRBD1. CDR3 size: 16 residues. Germline loops: CDR1 MDHEN, CDR2 SYDVKM. The ends lost 3 bases at V and 4 bases at J; junction bases unmatched: 9. Here the CDR3 DNA reads TGTGCCAGCAGTTTGCCGACGGACAGGTCGAATCAGCCCCAGCATTTT. Its translation is CASSLPTDRSNQPQHF.